The sequence of this TCR beta chain was determined in a study of tumor-infiltrating lymphocytes in oesophageal squamous cell carcinoma. TCRdb passed the PCR reads through MiXCR, listing each CDR3 protein once. The sample has 10,000 to 15,000 distinct CDR3 sequences, approximately 60% seen once. Germline V gene lookup returns CDR1 MDHEN and CDR2 SYDVKM. V lost 2 bases and J lost 0; bases outside the gene matches: 5. The CDR3 runs to 16 residues. The sequenced sample was esophageal tumor tissue. The clonotype comes from a female donor with esophageal squamous cell carcinoma. The chain joins TRBV28 to TRBJ1-1, with 8 nucleotides matching TRBD1. The CDR3 DNA is TGTGCCAGCAGTTTAAACAGGGGGAGGATGAACACTGAAGCTTTCTTT. This sequence encodes CASSLNRGRMNTEAFF. The variable domain in full, with the rest retrieved from reference TRBV28 and TRBJ1-1, is DVKVTQSSRYLVKRTGEKVFLECVQDMDHENMFWYRQDPGLGLRLIYFSYDVKMKEKGDIPEGYSVSREKKERFSLILESASTNQTSMYLCASSLNRGRMNTEAFFGQGTRLTVV.